This entry is about one TCR beta chain. These data belong to a study of control samples from healthy donors and cancer patients. Using immunoSEQ multiplex PCR, the repertoire was profiled, and TCRdb retains in-frame clones only, with some absent. The sample shows some 410,000 clones, 75% to 95% of them seen only once. The CDR3 sequence is 12 residues long. V lost 1 base and J 7 bases, leaving 7 bases between the germline ends. Looked up from germline, CDR1 is MDHEN and CDR2 is SYDVKM. The gene calls are TRBV28 and TRBJ1-2; D uncertain. Source material: PBMCs. This TCR derives from a man aged 35 to 55 with head and neck cancer. CDR3: CASSLLSRGYTF. For the CDR3, the DNA is TGTGCCAGCAGTTTATTATCTCGTGGCTACACCTTC.